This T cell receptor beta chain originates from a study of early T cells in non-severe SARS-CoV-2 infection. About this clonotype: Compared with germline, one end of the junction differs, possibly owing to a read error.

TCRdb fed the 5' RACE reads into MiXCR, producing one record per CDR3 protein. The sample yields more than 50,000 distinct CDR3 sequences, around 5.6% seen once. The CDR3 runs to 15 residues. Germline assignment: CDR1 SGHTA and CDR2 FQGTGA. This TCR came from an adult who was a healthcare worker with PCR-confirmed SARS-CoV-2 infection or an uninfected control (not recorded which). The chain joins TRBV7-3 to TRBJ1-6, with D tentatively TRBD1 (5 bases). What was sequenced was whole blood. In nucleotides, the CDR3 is TGTGTCAGCAGCTTACTGGGACTTGATAATTCACCCCTCCACTTT. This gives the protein CVSSLLGLDNSPLHF.